The text below deals with one TCR beta chain. The length of the CDR3 is 14 residues. Germline V gene sequence: CDR1 LNHDA, CDR2 SQIVND (reference sequence). With 5 bases clipped from V and 7 bases from J, the junction kept 7 bases outside the gene matches. This sample stems from a study of blood T cell repertoires in COVID-19. As originally analysed: Reference gene primer amplification gave estimated nucleated cell counts. Assay used: immunoSEQ multiplex PCR; TCRdb lists only in-frame clones, some missing. V, J and clone size reflect that table, while D and trimming were determined from the DNA. The data contain 250,000 to 300,000 clones, 80% to 90% of them singletons.

The TCR was taken from a woman aged 40 to 49 who had recovered from COVID-19. This chain uses TRBV19 with TRBJ2-1; 8 bases are a match to TRBD2. Input material: peripheral blood. CDR3 in amino acids: CASSGLAGRNEQFF. CDR3 DNA sequence: TGTGCCAGTAGTGGACTAGCTGGGAGGAATGAGCAGTTCTTC.